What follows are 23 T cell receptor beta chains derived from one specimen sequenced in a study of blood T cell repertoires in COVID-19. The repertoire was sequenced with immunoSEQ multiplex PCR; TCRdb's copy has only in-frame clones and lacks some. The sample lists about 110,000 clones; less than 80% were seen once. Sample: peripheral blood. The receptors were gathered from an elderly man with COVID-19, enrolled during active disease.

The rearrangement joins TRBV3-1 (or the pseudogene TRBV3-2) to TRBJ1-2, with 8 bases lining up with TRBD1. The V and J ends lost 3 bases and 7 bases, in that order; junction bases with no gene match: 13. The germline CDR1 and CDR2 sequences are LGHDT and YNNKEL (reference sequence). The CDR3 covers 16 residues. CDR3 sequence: CASSHLSDRGTAGYTF. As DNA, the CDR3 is TGTGCCAGCAGCCATCTGTCCGACAGGGGAACTGCTGGCTACACCTTC.

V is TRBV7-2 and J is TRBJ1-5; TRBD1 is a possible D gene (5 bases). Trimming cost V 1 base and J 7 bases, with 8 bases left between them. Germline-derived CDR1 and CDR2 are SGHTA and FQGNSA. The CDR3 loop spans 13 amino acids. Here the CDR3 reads CASSLVRGQPQHF. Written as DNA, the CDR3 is TGTGCCAGCAGCTTAGTTAGGGGCCAGCCCCAGCATTTT.

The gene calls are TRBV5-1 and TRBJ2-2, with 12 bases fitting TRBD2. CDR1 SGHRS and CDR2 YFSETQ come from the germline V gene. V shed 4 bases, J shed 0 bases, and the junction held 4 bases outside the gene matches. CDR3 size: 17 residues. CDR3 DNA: TGCGCCAGCAGCCCCCTAGCGGGAGGGCCGAACACCGGGGAGCTGTTTTTT. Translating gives CASSPLAGGPNTGELFF. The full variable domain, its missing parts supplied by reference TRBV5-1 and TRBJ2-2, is KAGVTQTPRYLIKTRGQQVTLSCSPISGHRSVSWYQQTPGQGLQFLFEYFSETQRNKGNFPGRFSGRQFSNSRSEMNVSTLELGDSALYLCASSPLAGGPNTGELFFGEGSRLTVL.

The CDR3 loop reads CASSESTGENDEQYF. Written as DNA, the CDR3 is TGTGCCAGCAGTGAATCGACAGGGGAGAATGACGAGCAGTACTTC. This sequence joins TRBV25-1 and TRBJ2-7; 8 bases fit TRBD1. CDR3 length equals 15 residues. Germline trimming cut 1 base from V and 5 bases from J; bases unmatched to any gene: 7. Germline loops: CDR1 MGHDK, CDR2 SYGVNS.

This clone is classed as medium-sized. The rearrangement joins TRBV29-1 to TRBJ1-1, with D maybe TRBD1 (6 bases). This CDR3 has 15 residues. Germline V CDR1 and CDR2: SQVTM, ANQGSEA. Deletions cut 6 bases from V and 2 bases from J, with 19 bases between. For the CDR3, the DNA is TGCAGCGTCGCAGGGGTGGCGGAAGGAAACACTGAAGCTTTCTTT. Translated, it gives CSVAGVAEGNTEAFF. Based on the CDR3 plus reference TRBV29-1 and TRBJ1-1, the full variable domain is SAVISQKPSRDICQRGTSLTIQCQVDSQVTMMFWYRQQPGQSLTLIATANQGSEATYESGFVIDKFPISRPNLTFSTLTVSNMSPEDSSIYLCSVAGVAEGNTEAFFGQGTRLTVV.

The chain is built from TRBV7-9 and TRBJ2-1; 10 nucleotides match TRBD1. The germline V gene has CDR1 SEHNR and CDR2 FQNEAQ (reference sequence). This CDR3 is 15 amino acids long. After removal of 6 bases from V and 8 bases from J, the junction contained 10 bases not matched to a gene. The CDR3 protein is CASSFGDRGLDEQFF. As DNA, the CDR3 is TGTGCCAGCAGTTTTGGCGACAGGGGGCTAGATGAGCAGTTCTTC.

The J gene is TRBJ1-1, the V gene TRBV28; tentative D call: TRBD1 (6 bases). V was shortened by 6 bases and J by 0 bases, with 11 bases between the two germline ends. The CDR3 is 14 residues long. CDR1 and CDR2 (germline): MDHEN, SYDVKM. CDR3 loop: CASRQGPMNTEAFF. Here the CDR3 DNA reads TGTGCCAGCAGACAGGGACCGATGAACACTGAAGCTTTCTTT.

DNA of the CDR3: TGTGCCAGCAGCTTCTCCGAGCGAAGCTCTGGAAACACCATATATTTT. It encodes CASSFSERSSGNTIYF. This chain connects TRBV7-9 to TRBJ1-3; D remains ambiguous. Germline CDR1 SEHNR, CDR2 FQNEAQ (reference sequence). V gave up 3 bases and J gave up 0 bases, with 12 bases separating them. This CDR3 comprises 16 residues.

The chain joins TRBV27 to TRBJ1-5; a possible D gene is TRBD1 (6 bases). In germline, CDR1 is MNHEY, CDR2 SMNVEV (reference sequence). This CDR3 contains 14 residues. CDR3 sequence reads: CVAGQTLSNQPQHF. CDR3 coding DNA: TGTGTCGCCGGACAGACCCTTAGCAATCAGCCCCAGCATTTT.

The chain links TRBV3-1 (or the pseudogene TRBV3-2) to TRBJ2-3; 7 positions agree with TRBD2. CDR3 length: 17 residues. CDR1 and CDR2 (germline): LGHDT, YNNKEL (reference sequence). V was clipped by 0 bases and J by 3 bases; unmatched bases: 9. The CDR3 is CASSQDFVAGVTDTQYF. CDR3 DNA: TGTGCCAGCAGCCAAGATTTCGTCGCGGGAGTGACAGATACGCAGTATTTT.

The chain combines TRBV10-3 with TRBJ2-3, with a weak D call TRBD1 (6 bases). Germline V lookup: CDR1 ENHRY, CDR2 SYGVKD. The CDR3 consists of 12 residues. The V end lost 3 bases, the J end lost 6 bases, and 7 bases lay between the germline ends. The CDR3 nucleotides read TGTGCCATCAGTGACAGGGGTGATACGCAGTATTTT. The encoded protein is CAISDRGDTQYF.

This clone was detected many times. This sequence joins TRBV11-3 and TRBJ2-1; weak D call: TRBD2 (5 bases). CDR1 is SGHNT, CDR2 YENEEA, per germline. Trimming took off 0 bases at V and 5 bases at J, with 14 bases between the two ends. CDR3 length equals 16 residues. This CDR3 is CASSLDWAGPNNEQFF. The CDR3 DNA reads TGTGCCAGCAGCTTAGATTGGGCGGGCCCCAACAATGAGCAGTTCTTC. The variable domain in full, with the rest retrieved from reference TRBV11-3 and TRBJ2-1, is EAGVVQSPRYKIIEKKQPVAFWCNPISGHNTLYWYLQNLGQGPELLIRYENEEAVDDSQLPKDRFSAERLKGVDSTLKIQPAELGDSAVYLCASSLDWAGPNNEQFFGPGTRLTVL.

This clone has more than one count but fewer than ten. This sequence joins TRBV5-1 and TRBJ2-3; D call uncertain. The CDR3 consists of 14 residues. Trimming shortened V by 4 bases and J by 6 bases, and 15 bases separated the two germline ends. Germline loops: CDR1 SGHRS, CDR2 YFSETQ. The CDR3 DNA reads TGCGCCAGCAGCACGTCTGCGCGTCCGGATACGCAGTATTTT. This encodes CASSTSARPDTQYF.

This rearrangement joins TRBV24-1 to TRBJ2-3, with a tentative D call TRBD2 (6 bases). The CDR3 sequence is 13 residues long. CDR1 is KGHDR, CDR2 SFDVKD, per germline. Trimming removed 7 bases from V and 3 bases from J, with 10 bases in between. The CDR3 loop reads CATRSGYTDTQYF. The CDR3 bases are TGTGCCACCAGGAGCGGGTATACAGATACGCAGTATTTT.

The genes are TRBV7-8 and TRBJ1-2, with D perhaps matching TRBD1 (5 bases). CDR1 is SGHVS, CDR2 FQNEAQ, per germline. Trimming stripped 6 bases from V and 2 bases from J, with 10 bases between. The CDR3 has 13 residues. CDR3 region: CASSPDSNYGYTF. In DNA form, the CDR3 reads TGTGCCAGCAGTCCCGACAGCAACTATGGCTACACCTTC.

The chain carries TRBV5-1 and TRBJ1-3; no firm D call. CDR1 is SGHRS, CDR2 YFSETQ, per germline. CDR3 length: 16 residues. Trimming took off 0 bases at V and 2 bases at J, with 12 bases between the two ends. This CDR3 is CASSLEAPGAGNTIYF. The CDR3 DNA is TGCGCCAGCAGCTTGGAGGCACCCGGGGCTGGAAACACCATATATTTT.

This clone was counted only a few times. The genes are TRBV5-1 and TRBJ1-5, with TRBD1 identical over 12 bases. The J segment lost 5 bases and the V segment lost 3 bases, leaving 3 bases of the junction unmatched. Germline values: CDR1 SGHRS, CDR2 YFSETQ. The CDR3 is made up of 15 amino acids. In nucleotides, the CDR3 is TGCGCCAGCAGCTCGGGACAGGGGGCATATCAGCCCCAGCATTTT. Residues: CASSSGQGAYQPQHF. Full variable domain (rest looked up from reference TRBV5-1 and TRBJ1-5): KAGVTQTPRYLIKTRGQQVTLSCSPISGHRSVSWYQQTPGQGLQFLFEYFSETQRNKGNFPGRFSGRQFSNSRSEMNVSTLELGDSALYLCASSSGQGAYQPQHFGDGTRLSIL.

The DNA for the CDR3 is TGTGCCAGCAGCCAAATGGGGACTAGCGGGAGGTCATCCTACAATGAGCAGTTCTTC. Translation gives CASSQMGTSGRSSYNEQFF. The chain joins TRBV4-2 to TRBJ2-1, with 15 bases that match TRBD2. Trimming removed 2 bases from V and 1 base from J; junction bases left unmatched: 6. CDR1 and CDR2 (germline): LGHNA, YNFKEQ. The CDR3 runs 19 residues.

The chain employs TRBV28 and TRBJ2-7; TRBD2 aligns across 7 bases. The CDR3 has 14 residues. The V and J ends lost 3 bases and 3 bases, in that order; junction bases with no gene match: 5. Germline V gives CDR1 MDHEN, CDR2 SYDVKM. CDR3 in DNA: TGTGCCAGCAGTTTTGTACAGCGGGGCTACGAGCAGTACTTC. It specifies CASSFVQRGYEQYF.

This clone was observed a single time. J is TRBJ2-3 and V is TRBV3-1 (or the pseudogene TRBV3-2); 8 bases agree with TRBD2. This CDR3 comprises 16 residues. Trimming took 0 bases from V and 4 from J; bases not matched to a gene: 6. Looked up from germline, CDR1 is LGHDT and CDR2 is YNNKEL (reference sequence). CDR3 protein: CASSQDATGGPDTQYF. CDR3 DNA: TGTGCCAGCAGCCAAGATGCGACGGGAGGGCCAGATACGCAGTATTTT.

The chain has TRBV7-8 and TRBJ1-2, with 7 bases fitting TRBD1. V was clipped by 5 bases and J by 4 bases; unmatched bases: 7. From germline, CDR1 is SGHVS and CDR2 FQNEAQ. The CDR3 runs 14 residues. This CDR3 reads CASSPEGTAYGYTF. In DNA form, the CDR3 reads TGTGCCAGCAGCCCAGAAGGGACAGCCTATGGCTACACCTTC.

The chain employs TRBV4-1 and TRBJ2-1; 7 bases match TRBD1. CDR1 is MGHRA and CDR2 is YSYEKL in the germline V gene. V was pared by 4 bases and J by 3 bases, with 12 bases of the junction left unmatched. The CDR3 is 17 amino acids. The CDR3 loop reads CASSPLLQGSSYNEQFF. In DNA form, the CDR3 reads TGCGCCAGCAGCCCCCTCCTACAGGGGTCTAGCTACAATGAGCAGTTCTTC.

The CDR3 region is CASSLQQGSGANVLTF. CDR3 sequence (DNA): TGTGCCAGCAGCTTACAACAGGGGTCAGGGGCCAACGTCCTGACTTTC. V is TRBV5-4 and J is TRBJ2-6; 7 nucleotides line up with TRBD1. V lost 2 bases and J lost 4; bases outside the gene matches: 6. CDR3 length: 16 residues. CDR1 is SGHNT, CDR2 YYREEE, per germline (reference sequence). The entire variable domain, with the rest obtained from reference TRBV5-4 and TRBJ2-6, is as follows: ETGVTQSPTHLIKTRGQQVTLRCSSQSGHNTVSWYQQALGQGPQFIFQYYREEENGRGNFPPRFSGLQFPNYSSELNVNALELDDSALYLCASSLQQGSGANVLTFGAGSRLTVL.